The 16 T cell receptor beta chains reported below all come from one sample, sequenced in a study of blood T cells in healthy people across ages. Through a sample-barcoded 5' primer and a J-beta primer mix, a second PCR was run for roughly 6 to 12 cycles. TCRdb ran MiXCR on the 5' RACE reads and lists one entry per CDR3 protein. In the table there are 1,100,000 or so distinct CDR3 sequences, less than 50% of which are singletons. Sequenced input: blood. These receptor sequences come from a woman aged 60-70 years in good health.

This clonotype was observed a handful of times. J is TRBJ2-2 and V is TRBV12-3 or TRBV12-4; possible D gene TRBD2, 6 bases. V lost 7 bases and J 8 bases, leaving 11 bases between the germline ends. The CDR3 sequence is 12 residues long. The CDR3 spells CASTGGSGELFF. The CDR3 DNA is TGTGCCAGCACCGGAGGGAGTGGGGAGCTGTTTTTT.

The gene calls are TRBV28 and TRBJ2-1; the match to TRBD2 covers 9 bases. The CDR3 spans 11 residues. Germline V CDR1 and CDR2: MDHEN, SYDVKM. J lost 15 bases, V lost 11 bases, and 11 bases had no gene match. CDR3 sequence (DNA): TGTGCCGTCGCGCGGGAGGGCCAGAGGTTCTTC. Protein: CAVAREGQRFF.

The chain links TRBV12-3 or TRBV12-4 to TRBJ2-3; a weak D match, TRBD2 (6 bases). Trimming shortened V by 5 bases and J by 2 bases, and 14 bases separated the two germline ends. The CDR3 extends over 15 amino acids. The CDR3: CASSPTGGFTDTQYF. CDR3 in DNA: TGTGCCAGCAGTCCGACTGGGGGGTTCACAGATACGCAGTATTTT.

The V and J genes are TRBV27 and TRBJ2-7; TRBD1 might be the D (6 bases). The V end was cut by 5 bases, the J end by 0 bases, with 14 bases between. Germline values: CDR1 MNHEY, CDR2 SMNVEV (reference sequence). The CDR3 extends over 15 amino acids. The CDR3 bases are TGTGCCAGCAGTCCAGGTAGGACAGACTCCTACGAGCAGTACTTC. It translates to CASSPGRTDSYEQYF.

This clonotype has ten or more counts. J is TRBJ1-6 and V is TRBV20-1; D might be TRBD1 (6 bases). The V gene lost 2 bases and the J gene lost 4 bases, with 12 bases spanning the gap. The CDR3 length is 15 residues. The germline gives CDR1 DFQATT, CDR2 SNEGSKA (reference sequence). CDR3 amino acids: CSARPGQSYNSPLHF. The CDR3 DNA reads TGCAGTGCTAGACCCGGACAGAGTTATAATTCACCCCTCCACTTT.

There are many counts of this clonotype. V usage is TRBV29-1 and J usage is TRBJ2-3; 7 nucleotides agree with TRBD1. V was pared by 4 bases and J by 3 bases, with 1 base of the junction left unmatched. CDR1 is SQVTM, CDR2 ANQGSEA, per germline. The CDR3 spans 12 residues. CDR3 sequence reads: CSVATGTDTQYF. The CDR3 DNA sequence: TGCAGCGTTGCGACAGGGACAGATACGCAGTATTTT.

The V and J genes are TRBV5-4 and TRBJ1-2, with D maybe TRBD1 (6 bases). The ends were cut back, 1 base at V and 6 bases at J, with 10 bases in the middle. The CDR3 runs to 13 residues. In germline, CDR1 is SGHNT, CDR2 YYREEE (reference sequence). Here the CDR3 DNA reads TGTGCCAGCAGCTTGATACAGGGTAATGGCTACACCTTC. Its protein is CASSLIQGNGYTF.

This clonotype was found a few times. V usage is TRBV29-1 and J usage is TRBJ2-1, with D unresolved. V was trimmed by 3 bases and J by 3 bases, leaving 15 bases between them. Germline V lookup: CDR1 SQVTM, CDR2 ANQGSEA. The CDR3 spans 15 residues. CDR3 coding DNA: TGCAGCGTTGACAGGCCCGGGCGGATCTACAATGAGCAGTTCTTC. It translates to CSVDRPGRIYNEQFF.

This clonotype has only a few counts. The chain couples TRBV12-3 or TRBV12-4 to TRBJ2-1; 7 bases are shared with TRBD2. The junction had 9 bases not matched to a gene; V was cut back by 3 bases and J by 7 bases. This CDR3 comprises 15 residues. The CDR3 nucleotides are TGTGCCAGCAGTTTCCGGGAGGCCCCGGGGAATGAGCAGTTCTTC. Its translation is CASSFREAPGNEQFF.

The chain combines TRBV9 with TRBJ2-5, with 8 bases matching TRBD1. The J segment lost 4 bases and the V segment lost 3 bases, leaving 14 bases of the junction unmatched. The germline gives CDR1 SGDLS, CDR2 YYNGEE. This CDR3 is 17 amino acids long. CDR3 bases: TGTGCCAGCAGCGCTCCTTACAGGGGGAAGCGGCGAGAGACCCAGTACTTC. Protein product: CASSAPYRGKRRETQYF. Using reference TRBV9 and TRBJ2-5 for the parts outside the CDR3, the full variable domain is DSGVTQTPKHLITATGQRVTLRCSPRSGDLSVYWYQQSLDQGLQFLIQYYNGEERAKGNILERFSAQQFPDLHSELNLSSLELGDSALYFCASSAPYRGKRRETQYFGPGTRLLVL.

The chain is built from TRBV11-1 and TRBJ2-1, with TRBD2 matching 11 bases. Matching the DNA end better, TRBJ2-7 makes the J call doubtful. Per germline, CDR1 SGHAT and CDR2 FQDESV (reference sequence). CDR3 length: 16 residues. In DNA form, the CDR3 reads TGTGCCAGCAGCTCCACCGGGACTAGCGGCTACAATGAGCAGTACTTC. Encoded protein: CASSSTGTSGYNEQYF.

This clonotype was seen more than once but under ten times. This chain joins TRBV4-2 and TRBJ1-2; 8 nucleotides match TRBD1. J gave up 4 bases and V 5 bases, and 6 bases lay outside the gene matches. CDR1 and CDR2 (germline): LGHNA, YNFKEQ. The CDR3 spans 14 residues. The DNA of the CDR3 is TGTGCCAGCAGCGCCAGGGGGCCCGCCTATGGCTACACCTTC. Amino acids: CASSARGPAYGYTF.

V gene TRBV10-3 combines with J gene TRBJ2-4, with 13 bases identical to TRBD2. The J call could be wrong; TRBJ2-7 is a better fit for the DNA end. The CDR3 consists of 16 residues. Germline values: CDR1 ENHRY, CDR2 SYGVKD. The CDR3 coding sequence is TGTGCCATCAGTGATCTCGGACTAGCGGGAGACTACGAGCAGTACTTC. Translating it yields CAISDLGLAGDYEQYF.

This clonotype was counted only a few times. This chain connects TRBV6-1 to TRBJ2-5; TRBD2 matches at 8 bases. Looked up from germline, CDR1 is MNHNS and CDR2 is SASEGT. The J segment lost 7 bases and the V segment lost 6 bases, leaving 7 bases of the junction unmatched. CDR3 length equals 13 residues. The CDR3 coding sequence is TGTGCCAGCAGAGTAAGCGGGAGTGGGACCCAGTACTTC. Its translation: CASRVSGSGTQYF.

J is TRBJ1-2 and V is TRBV12-3 or TRBV12-4; D is ambiguous. The V end lost 5 bases, the J end lost 0 bases, and 13 bases lay between the germline ends. There are 15 residues in the CDR3. This chain's CDR3 is CASSHDSRANYGYTF. The CDR3 DNA is TGTGCCAGCAGTCACGACTCAAGAGCTAACTATGGCTACACCTTC.

The V and J genes are TRBV29-1 and TRBJ2-5, with 7 bases that match TRBD1. The CDR3 runs to 16 residues. The germline CDR1 and CDR2 sequences are SQVTM and ANQGSEA. J gave up 0 bases and V 1 base, and 8 bases lay outside the gene matches. The CDR3 here is CSVEARQGWYQETQYF. The CDR3 nucleotides are TGCAGCGTTGAAGCCAGACAGGGTTGGTACCAAGAGACCCAGTACTTC. Drawing the rest from reference TRBV29-1 and TRBJ2-5, the complete variable domain is SAVISQKPSRDICQRGTSLTIQCQVDSQVTMMFWYRQQPGQSLTLIATANQGSEATYESGFVIDKFPISRPNLTFSTLTVSNMSPEDSSIYLCSVEARQGWYQETQYFGPGTRLLVL.